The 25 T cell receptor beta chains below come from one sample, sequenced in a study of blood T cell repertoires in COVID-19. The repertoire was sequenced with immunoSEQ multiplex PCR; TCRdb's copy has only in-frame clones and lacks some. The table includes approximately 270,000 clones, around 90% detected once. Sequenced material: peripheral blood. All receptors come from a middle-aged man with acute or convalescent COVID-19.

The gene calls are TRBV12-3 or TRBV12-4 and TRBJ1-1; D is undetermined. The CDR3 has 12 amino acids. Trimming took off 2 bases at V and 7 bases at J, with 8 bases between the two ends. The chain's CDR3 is CASSLIFLEAFF. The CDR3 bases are TGTGCCAGCAGTTTAATCTTCCTTGAAGCTTTCTTT.

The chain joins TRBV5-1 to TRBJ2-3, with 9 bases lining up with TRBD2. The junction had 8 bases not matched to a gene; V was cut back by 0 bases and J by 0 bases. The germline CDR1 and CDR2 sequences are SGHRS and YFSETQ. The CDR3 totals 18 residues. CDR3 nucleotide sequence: TGCGCCAGCAGCTTGGCGCGGCTAGCGGGACCTAGCACAGATACGCAGTATTTT. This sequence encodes CASSLARLAGPSTDTQYF.

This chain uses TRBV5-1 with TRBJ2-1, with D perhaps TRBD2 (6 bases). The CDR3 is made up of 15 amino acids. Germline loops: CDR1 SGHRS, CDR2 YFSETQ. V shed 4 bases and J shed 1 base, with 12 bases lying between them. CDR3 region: CASSRGLYSYNEQFF. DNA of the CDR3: TGCGCCAGCAGCCGGGGGTTATATTCCTACAATGAGCAGTTCTTC.

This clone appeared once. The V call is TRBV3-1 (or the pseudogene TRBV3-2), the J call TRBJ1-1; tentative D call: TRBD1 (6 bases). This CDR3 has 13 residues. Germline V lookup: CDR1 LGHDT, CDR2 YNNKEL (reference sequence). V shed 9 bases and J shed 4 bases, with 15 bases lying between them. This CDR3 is CASNRVGGTEAFF. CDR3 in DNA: TGTGCCAGTAACAGGGTTGGAGGCACTGAAGCTTTCTTT.

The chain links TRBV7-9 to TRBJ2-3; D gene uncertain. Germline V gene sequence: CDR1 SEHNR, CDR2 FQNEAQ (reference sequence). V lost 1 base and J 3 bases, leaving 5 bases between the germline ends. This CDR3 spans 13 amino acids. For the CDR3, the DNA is TGTGCCAGCAGCTTAGTTCGTACAGATACGCAGTATTTT. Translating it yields CASSLVRTDTQYF.

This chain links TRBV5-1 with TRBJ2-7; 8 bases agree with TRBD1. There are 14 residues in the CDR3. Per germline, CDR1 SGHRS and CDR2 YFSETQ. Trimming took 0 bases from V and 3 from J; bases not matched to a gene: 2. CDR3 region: CASSLETGVYEQYF. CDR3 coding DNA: TGCGCCAGCAGCTTGGAGACAGGGGTCTACGAGCAGTACTTC. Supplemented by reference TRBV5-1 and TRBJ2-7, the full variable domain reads KAGVTQTPRYLIKTRGQQVTLSCSPISGHRSVSWYQQTPGQGLQFLFEYFSETQRNKGNFPGRFSGRQFSNSRSEMNVSTLELGDSALYLCASSLETGVYEQYFGPGTRLTVT.

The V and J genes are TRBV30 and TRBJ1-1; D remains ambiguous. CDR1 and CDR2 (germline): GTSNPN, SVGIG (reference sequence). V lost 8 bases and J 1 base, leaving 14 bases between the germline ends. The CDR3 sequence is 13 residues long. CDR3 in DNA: TGTGCCAGACGGGAAGGCTCGAACACTGAAGCTTTCTTT. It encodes CARREGSNTEAFF.

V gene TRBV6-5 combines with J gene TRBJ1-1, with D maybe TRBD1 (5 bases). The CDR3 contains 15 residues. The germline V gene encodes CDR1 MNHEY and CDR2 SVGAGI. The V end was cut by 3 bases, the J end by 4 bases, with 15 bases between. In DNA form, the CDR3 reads TGTGCCAGCAGTTATTCATCAACAGGCCTCACTGAAGCTTTCTTT. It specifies CASSYSSTGLTEAFF.

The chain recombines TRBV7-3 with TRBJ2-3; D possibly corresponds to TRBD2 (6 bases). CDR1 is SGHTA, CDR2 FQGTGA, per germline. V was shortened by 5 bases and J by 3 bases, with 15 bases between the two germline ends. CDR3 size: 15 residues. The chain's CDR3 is CASSPGSAVTDTQYF. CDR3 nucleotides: TGTGCCAGCAGCCCCGGGAGCGCGGTAACAGATACGCAGTATTTT.

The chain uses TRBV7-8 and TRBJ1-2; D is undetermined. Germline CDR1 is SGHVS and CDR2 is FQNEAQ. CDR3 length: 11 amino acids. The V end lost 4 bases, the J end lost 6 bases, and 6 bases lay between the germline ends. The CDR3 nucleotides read TGTGCCAGCAGCTCTCCGGATGGCTACACCTTC. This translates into CASSSPDGYTF.

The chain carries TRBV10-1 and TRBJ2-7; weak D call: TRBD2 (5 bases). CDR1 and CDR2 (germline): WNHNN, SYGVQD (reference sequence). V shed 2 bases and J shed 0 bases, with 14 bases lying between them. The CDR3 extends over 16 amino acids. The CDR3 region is CASSEGTGVHSYEQYF. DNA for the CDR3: TGCGCCAGCAGTGAGGGAACCGGGGTTCACTCCTACGAGCAGTACTTC.

The CDR3 DNA is TGTGCCAGCAGCGACGGGTTAGAGCAGTACTTC. This translates into CASSDGLEQYF. V is TRBV9 and J is TRBJ2-7; D is undetermined. Germline values: CDR1 SGDLS, CDR2 YYNGEE. V was pared by 3 bases and J by 7 bases, with 8 bases between. CDR3 size: 11 residues.

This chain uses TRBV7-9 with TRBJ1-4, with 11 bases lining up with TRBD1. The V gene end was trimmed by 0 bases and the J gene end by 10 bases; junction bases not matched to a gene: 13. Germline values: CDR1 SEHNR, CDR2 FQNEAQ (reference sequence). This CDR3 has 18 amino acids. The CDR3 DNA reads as TGTGCCAGCAGCTTAGCGGGGCCCTCCGGGGGACAGGGGGGAAAACTGTTTTTT. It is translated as CASSLAGPSGGQGGKLFF.

The CDR3 nucleotides are TGTGCCAGCAGGGGACAGGGTTATAGTGAAGCTTTCTTT. Its translation is CASRGQGYSEAFF. This chain joins TRBV7-9 and TRBJ1-1, with TRBD1 matching over 9 bases. Losses at the gene ends were 6 bases for V and 7 bases for J; bases not matched to a gene: 6. The CDR3 sequence is 13 residues long. Germline CDR1 reads SEHNR; CDR2 reads FQNEAQ (reference sequence).

Here the CDR3 DNA reads TGTGCCAGCCAAATAGAGGGCCAAATTCGGTCACCCCTCCACTTT. Protein product: CASQIEGQIRSPLHF. The chain couples TRBV2 to TRBJ1-6; D uncertain. This CDR3 is built from 15 residues. Germline lookup yields CDR1 SNHLY and CDR2 FYNNEI. Trimming pared 8 bases from V and 10 bases from J, leaving 21 bases between. Complete variable domain (other parts from reference TRBV2 and TRBJ1-6): EPEVTQTPSHQVTQMGQEVILRCVPISNHLYFYWYRQILGQKVEFLVSFYNNEISEKSEIFDDQFSVERPDGSNFTLKIRSTKLEDSAMYFCASQIEGQIRSPLHFGNGTRLTVT.

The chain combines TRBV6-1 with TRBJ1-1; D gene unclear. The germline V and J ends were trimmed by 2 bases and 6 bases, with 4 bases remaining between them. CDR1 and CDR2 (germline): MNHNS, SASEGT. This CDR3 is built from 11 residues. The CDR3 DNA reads TGTGCCAGCAGTGAACCCTCTGAAGCTTTCTTT. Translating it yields CASSEPSEAFF.

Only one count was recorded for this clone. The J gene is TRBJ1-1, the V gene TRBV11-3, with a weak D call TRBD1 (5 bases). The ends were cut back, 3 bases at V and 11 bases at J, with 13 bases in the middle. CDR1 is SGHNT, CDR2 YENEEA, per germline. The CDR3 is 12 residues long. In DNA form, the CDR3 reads TGTGCCAGCAGCTTTGGGGCAGGCCCGGCTTTCTTT. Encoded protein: CASSFGAGPAFF.

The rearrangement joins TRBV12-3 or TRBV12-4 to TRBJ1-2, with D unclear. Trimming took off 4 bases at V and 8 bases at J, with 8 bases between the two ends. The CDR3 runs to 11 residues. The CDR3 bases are TGTGCCAGCAGTTCCCACATAGGCTACACCTTC. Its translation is CASSSHIGYTF.

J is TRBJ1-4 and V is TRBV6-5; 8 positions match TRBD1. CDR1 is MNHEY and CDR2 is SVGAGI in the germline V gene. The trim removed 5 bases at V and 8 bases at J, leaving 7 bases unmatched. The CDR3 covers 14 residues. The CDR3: CASSRQGIREKLFF. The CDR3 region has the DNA TGTGCCAGCAGTCGACAGGGGATTCGCGAAAAACTGTTTTTT.

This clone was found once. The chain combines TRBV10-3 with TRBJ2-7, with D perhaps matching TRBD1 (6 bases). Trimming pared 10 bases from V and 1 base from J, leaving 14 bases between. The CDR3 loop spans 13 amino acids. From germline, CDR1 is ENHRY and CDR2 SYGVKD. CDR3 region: CATTGYPSYEQYF. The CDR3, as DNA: TGTGCCACCACAGGGTACCCATCCTACGAGCAGTACTTC.

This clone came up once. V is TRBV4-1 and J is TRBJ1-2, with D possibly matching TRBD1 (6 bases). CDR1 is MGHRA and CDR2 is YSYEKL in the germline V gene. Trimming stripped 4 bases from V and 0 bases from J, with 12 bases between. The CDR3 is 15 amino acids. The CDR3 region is CASSRAGTTNYGYTF. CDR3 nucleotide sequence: TGCGCCAGCAGCCGAGCCGGGACAACTAACTATGGCTACACCTTC.

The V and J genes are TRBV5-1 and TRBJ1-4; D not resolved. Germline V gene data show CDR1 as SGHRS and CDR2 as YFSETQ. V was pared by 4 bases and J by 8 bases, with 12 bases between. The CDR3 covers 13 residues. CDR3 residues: CASSPKAGEKLFF. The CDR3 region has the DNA TGCGCCAGCAGCCCAAAAGCGGGGGAAAAACTGTTTTTT.

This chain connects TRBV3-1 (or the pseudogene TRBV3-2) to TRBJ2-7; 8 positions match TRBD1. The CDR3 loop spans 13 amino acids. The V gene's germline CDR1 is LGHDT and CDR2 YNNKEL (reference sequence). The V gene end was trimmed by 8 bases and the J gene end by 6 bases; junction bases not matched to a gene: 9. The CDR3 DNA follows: TGTGCCAGCTCGCGACGACAGGGGAGCGAGCAGTACTTC. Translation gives CASSRRQGSEQYF.

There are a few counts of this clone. CDR3 amino acids: CASSPDRDHGYTF. CDR3 bases: TGTGCCAGCTCACCTGACAGGGACCATGGCTACACCTTC. The V call is TRBV18, the J call TRBJ1-2; 7 nucleotides align to TRBD1. The CDR3 length is 13 residues. The germline V gene has CDR1 KGHSH and CDR2 LQKENI. The J segment lost 6 bases and the V segment lost 3 bases, leaving 4 bases of the junction unmatched.

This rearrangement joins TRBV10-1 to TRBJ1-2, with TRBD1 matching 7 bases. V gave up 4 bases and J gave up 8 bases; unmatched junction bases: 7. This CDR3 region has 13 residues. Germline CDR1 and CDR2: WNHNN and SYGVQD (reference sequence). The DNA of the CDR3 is TGCGCCAGCAGTGCCCGGACAGGCTACGGCTACACCTTC. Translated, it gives CASSARTGYGYTF.